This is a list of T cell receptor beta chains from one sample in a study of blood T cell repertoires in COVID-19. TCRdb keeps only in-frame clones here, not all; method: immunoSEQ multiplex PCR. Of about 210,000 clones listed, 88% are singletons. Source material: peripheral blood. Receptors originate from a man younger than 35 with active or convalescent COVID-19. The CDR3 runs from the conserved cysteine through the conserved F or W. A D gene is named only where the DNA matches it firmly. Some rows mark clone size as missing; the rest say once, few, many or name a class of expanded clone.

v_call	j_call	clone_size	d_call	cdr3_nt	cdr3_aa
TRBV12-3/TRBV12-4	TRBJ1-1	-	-	TGTGCCAGCAGTTTTAACAGGCTTGAAGCTTTCTTT	CASSFNRLEAFF
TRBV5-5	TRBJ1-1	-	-	TGTGCCAGCAGCTTGCAAAGGGGTTTAGTCGCTGAAGCTTTCTTT	CASSLQRGLVAEAFF
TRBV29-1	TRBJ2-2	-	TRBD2	TGCAGCGTTGAGAGTAGCGGGACGGGAACCGGGGAGCTGTTTTTT	CSVESSGTGTGELFF
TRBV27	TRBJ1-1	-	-	TGTGCCAGCAGTACCTGGGAGCTGAACACTGAAGCTTTCTTT	CASSTWELNTEAFF
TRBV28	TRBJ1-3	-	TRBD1	TGTGCCAGCAGTGACAGGGTTGGAAACACCATATATTTT	CASSDRVGNTIYF
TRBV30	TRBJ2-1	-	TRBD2	TGTGCCTGGAACACGGGGGGGGGCAATGAGCAGTTCTTC	CAWNTGGGNEQFF
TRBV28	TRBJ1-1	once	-	TGTGCCAGCAGCTCCAATCAGGACATGAACACTGAAGCTTTCTTT	CASSSNQDMNTEAFF
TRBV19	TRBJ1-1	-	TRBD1	TGTGCCAATCCCCGGGCGGGACAGAAGTTAATGAACACTGAAGCTTTCTTT	CANPRAGQKLMNTEAFF
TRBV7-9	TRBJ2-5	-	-	TGTGCCAGCAGCTTAGCTGCGGGGGCAGAGACCCAGTACTTC	CASSLAAGAETQYF
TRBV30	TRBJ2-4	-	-	TGTGCCTGGAGTGTCGGGGACATTCAGTACTTC	CAWSVGDIQYF
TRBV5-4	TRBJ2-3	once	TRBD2	TGTGCCAGCAGCTCCAGAGCGGGAGAGGGCGCAGATACGCAGTATTTT	CASSSRAGEGADTQYF
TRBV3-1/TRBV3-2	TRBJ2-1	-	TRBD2	TGTGCCAGCAGCCAAGATCTCAGCGGGAGTTACTCCTACAATGAGCAGTTCTTC	CASSQDLSGSYSYNEQFF
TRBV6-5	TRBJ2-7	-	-	TGTGCCAGCAGTTCCCAGACCGGGACTTCCTTCGAGCAGTACTTC	CASSSQTGTSFEQYF
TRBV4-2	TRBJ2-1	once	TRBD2	TGTGCCAGCAGCCAAGGGGAGCGGGACCCCTACAATGAGCAGTTCTTC	CASSQGERDPYNEQFF
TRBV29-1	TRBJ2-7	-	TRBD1	TGCAGCGTGGACAGGGGGCACGGCTCATCCGAGCAGTACTTC	CSVDRGHGSSEQYF
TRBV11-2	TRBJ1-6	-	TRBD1	TGTGCCAGCAGCTCCGGGGACAGGGTGGGCTATAATTCACCCCTCCACTTT	CASSSGDRVGYNSPLHF
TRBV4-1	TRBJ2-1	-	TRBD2	TGCGCCAGCAGCCAAGACCAACTAGCGGGGTCTTACAATGAGCAGTTCTTC	CASSQDQLAGSYNEQFF
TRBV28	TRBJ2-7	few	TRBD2	TGTGCCAGCAGTTTGGGGGGTGGACTAGGGATAGGCGGAGCCCCCGAGCAGTACTTC	CASSLGGGLGIGGAPEQYF
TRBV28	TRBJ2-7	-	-	TGTGCCAGCCGTCCGGACAGTACCTCCTACGAGCAGTACTTC	CASRPDSTSYEQYF
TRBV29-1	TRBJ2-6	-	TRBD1	TGCAGCGTTGGGACAGGGATCTCTGGGGCCAACGTCCTGACTTTC	CSVGTGISGANVLTF
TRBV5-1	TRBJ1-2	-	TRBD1	TGCGCCAGCAGCCAGGACAGGGGCGGCTATGGCTACACCTTC	CASSQDRGGYGYTF
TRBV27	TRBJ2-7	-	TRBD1	TGTGCCAGCTCCGTGACCGGGACAGGGTTCCACGAGCAGTACTTC	CASSVTGTGFHEQYF
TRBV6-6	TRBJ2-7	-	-	TGTGCCAGCAGCCTACCCCAGGGGGGCTACGAGCAGTACTTC	CASSLPQGGYEQYF
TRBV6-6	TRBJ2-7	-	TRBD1	TGTGCCAGCAGTTACGAACAGGGGACCTCCTACGAGCAGTACTTC	CASSYEQGTSYEQYF
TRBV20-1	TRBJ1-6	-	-	TGCAGTGCTAGTGTGGGGGCTAATTCACCCCTCCACTTT	CSASVGANSPLHF
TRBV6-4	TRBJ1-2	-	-	TGTGCCAACGGGCATACAGGCTCCTATGGCTACACCTTC	CANGHTGSYGYTF
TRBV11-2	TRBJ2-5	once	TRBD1	TGTGCCAGCAGCGTCGGACAGGGTGGGGAGACCCAGTACTTC	CASSVGQGGETQYF
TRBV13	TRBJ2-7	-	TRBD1	TGTGCCAGCAGCTTGCGAGGACAGGGTCACCACGAGCAGTACTTC	CASSLRGQGHHEQYF
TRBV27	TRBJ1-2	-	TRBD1	TGTGCCAGCAGTCGGGCTGCCAGGGGGCTTGCCTATGGCTACACCTTC	CASSRAARGLAYGYTF
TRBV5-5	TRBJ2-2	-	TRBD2	TGTGCCAGCAGCTTGCTTCGGCGGGAGGCCCGCGCGAACACCGGGGAGCTGTTTTTT	CASSLLRREARANTGELFF
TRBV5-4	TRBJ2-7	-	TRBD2	TGTGCCAGCAGCCCACGGACTAGCGGGAGGGTCTACGAGCAGTACTTC	CASSPRTSGRVYEQYF
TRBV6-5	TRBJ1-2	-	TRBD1	TGTGCCAGCATATCCGGACAGGGCATAAACTATGGCTACACCTTC	CASISGQGINYGYTF